This T cell receptor (beta chain) was recovered during a study of shared clonotypes between healthy human individuals. Background on the study: Each donor contributed plates that comprised three CD4 naive, three CD4 memory, two CD8 naive and one CD8 memory.

This clone showed up just once. Antigen specificity is unknown. Findings of the study overall: Naive CD4 clonotypes overlapped across several donors at around 4.7%.

The CDR3 has 14 amino acids. V gave up 7 bases and J gave up 7 bases, with 18 bases separating them. Germline V gene lookup returns CDR1 SEHNR and CDR2 FQNEAQ (reference sequence). Data came from immunoSEQ multiplex PCR; TCRdb stores just in-frame clones and leaves some out. The sample holds about 1.5 million clones; around 97% are singletons and the top ten take approximately 1.2%. V usage is TRBV7-9 and J usage is TRBJ2-3; D could derive from TRBD1 or TRBD2 (5 bases each). This receptor was identified in a man aged 25-40 years in good health. Input material: naive CD4+ T cells sorted from blood. This sample's subset: CD45RA+ positively selected. The CDR3 here is CASTRLGERNTQYF. For the CDR3, the DNA is TGTGCCAGCACCCGACTGGGGGAGCGAAATACGCAGTATTTT. Variable domain in full (rest from reference TRBV7-9 and TRBJ2-3): DTGVSQNPRHKITKRGQNVTFRCDPISEHNRLYWYRQTLGQGPEFLTYFQNEAQLEKSRLLSDRFSAERPKGSFSTLEIQRTEQGDSAMYLCASTRLGERNTQYFGPGTRLTVL.